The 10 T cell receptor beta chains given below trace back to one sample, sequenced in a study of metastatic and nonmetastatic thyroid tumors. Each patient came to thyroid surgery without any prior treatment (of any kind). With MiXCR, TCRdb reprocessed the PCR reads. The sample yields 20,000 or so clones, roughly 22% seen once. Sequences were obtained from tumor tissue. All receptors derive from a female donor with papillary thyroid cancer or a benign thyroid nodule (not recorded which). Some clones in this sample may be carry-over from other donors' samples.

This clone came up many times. The CDR3 bases are TGTGCCTGGAGTATGTTAAGCTCTGGGGCCAACGTCCTGACTTTC. As protein: CAWSMLSSGANVLTF. The rearrangement joins TRBV30 to TRBJ2-6; D is unclear. The CDR3 totals 15 residues. The germline gives CDR1 GTSNPN, CDR2 SVGIG (reference sequence). Trimming stripped 2 bases from V and 0 bases from J, with 8 bases between.

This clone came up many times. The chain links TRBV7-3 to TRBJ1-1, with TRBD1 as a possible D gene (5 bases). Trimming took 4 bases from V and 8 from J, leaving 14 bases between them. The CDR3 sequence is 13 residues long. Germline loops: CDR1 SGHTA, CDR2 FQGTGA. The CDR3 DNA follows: TGTGCCAGCAGCTCAACCGGGACCGACGAAGCTTTCTTT. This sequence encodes CASSSTGTDEAFF.

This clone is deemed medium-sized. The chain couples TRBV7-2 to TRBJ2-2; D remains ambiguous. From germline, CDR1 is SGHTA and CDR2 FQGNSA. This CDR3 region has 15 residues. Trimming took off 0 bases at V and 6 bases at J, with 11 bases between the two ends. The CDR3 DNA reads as TGTGCCAGCAGCTTAGCCGTGGCCAGTCCCGGGGAGCTGTTTTTT. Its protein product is CASSLAVASPGELFF.

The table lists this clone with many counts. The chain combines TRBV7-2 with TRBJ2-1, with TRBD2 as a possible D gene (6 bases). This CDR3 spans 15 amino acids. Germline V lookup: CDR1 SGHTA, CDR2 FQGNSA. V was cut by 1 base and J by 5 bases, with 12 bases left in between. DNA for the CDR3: TGTGCCAGCAGCTTAGACTGGAGGGCTAACAATGAGCAGTTCTTC. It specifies CASSLDWRANNEQFF.

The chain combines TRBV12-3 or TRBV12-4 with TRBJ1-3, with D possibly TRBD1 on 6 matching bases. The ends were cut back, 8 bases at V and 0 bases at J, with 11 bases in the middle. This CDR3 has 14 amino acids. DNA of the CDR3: TGTGCCAGCCGGAACAGGGTCTCTGGAAACACCATATATTTT. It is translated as CASRNRVSGNTIYF.

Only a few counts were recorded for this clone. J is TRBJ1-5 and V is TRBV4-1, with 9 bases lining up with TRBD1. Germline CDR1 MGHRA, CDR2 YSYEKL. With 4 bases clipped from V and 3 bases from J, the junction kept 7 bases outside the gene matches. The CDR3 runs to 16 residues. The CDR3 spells CASSLTTGGFNQPQHF. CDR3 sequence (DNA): TGCGCCAGCAGCCTAACAACAGGGGGCTTCAATCAGCCCCAGCATTTT.

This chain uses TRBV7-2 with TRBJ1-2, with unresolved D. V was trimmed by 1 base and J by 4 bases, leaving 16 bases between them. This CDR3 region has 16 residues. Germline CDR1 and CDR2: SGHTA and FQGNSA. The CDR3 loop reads CASSLGPSPGGYGYTF. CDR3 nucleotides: TGTGCCAGCAGCTTAGGGCCCTCTCCAGGCGGCTATGGCTACACCTTC. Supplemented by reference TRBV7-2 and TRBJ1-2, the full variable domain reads GAGVSQSPSNKVTEKGKDVELRCDPISGHTALYWYRQSLGQGLEFLIYFQGNSAPDKSGLPSDRFSAERTGGSVSTLTIQRTQQEDSAVYLCASSLGPSPGGYGYTFGSGTRLTVV.

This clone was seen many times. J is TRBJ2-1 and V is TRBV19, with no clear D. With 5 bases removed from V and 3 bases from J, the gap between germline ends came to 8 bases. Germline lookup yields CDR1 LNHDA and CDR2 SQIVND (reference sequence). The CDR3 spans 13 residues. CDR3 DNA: TGTGCCAGTAGTGAAAGTTTCTACAATGAGCAGTTCTTC. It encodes CASSESFYNEQFF.

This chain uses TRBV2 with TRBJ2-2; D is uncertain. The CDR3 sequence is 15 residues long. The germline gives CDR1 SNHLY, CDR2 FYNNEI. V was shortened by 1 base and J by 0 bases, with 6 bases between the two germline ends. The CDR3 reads CASSEGLSNTGELFF. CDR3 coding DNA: TGTGCCAGCAGTGAAGGACTGTCGAACACCGGGGAGCTGTTTTTT.

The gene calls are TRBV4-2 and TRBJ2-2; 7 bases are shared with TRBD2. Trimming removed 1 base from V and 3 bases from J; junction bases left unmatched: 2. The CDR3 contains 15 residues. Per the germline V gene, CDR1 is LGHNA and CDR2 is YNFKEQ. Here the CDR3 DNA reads TGTGCCAGCAGCCAAGCCGGGAGGCACACCGGGGAGCTGTTTTTT. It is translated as CASSQAGRHTGELFF.